This TCR beta chain derives from a study of PD-L1 blockade in urothelial cancer. Study-wide findings and caveats: When measured at 3 weeks, tumor-associated blood clones expanded more in durable-benefit patients. Below-median pretreatment blood TCR clonality was a predictor of better survival.

About this clone: The antigen remains undetermined.

As for time point: pretreatment peripheral blood. It was locally advanced or metastatic urothelial carcinoma that patients had. Repertoires were generated with immunoSEQ multiplex PCR, while TCRdb's copy carries only in-frame clones and drops some. The sample has about 74,000 clones, 90% seen once; the top ten hold more than 3.5%. This CDR3 spans 14 amino acids. V shed 5 bases and J 9 bases; nucleotides not matched to a gene: 7. From germline, CDR1 is MNHEY and CDR2 SVGAGI. The specimen comprised PBMCs, sampled around atezolizumab (anti-PD-L1) treatment. The chain recombines TRBV6-5 with TRBJ2-7; 13 bases are a match to TRBD2. This clonotype was obtained from a man between 70 and 80 years old with urothelial cancer. The CDR3 coding sequence is TGTGCCAGCAGTCCCGGGACTAGCGGGAAGGGGCAGTACTTC. It yields the protein CASSPGTSGKGQYF.